This TCR beta chain was documented in a study of T cell responses to AZD1222 COVID-19 vaccine. Repertoires were generated with immunoSEQ multiplex PCR, while TCRdb's copy carries only in-frame clones and drops some. The sample contains 70,000 or so clones, over 65% of which appear only once. Concerning this clone: Antigen unknown.

This CDR3 contains 12 residues. The germline CDR1 and CDR2 sequences are SGHNT and YENEEA. With 4 bases removed from V and 9 bases from J, the gap between germline ends came to 13 bases. Findings and limits, study-wide: Spike-specific TCR breadth and depth were elevated following two AZD1222 doses.

This TCR was sampled from an adult who received the AZD1222 COVID-19 vaccine. The chain combines TRBV11-3 with TRBJ2-7; the D gene is possibly TRBD2 (5 bases). Sample: peripheral blood, taken 28 days after the second AZD1222 dose. DNA for the CDR3: TGTGCCAGCAGCTCCCCGGACGGAGGGCAGTACTTC. Protein sequence: CASSSPDGGQYF.